Included here is one T cell receptor (beta chain) sequence, with context. Its cognate antigen is unknown. These data originate in a study of T cell responses to AZD1222 COVID-19 vaccine. Study conclusions and caveats: Unmutated regions of variants are reportedly targeted by nearly half of spike-specific TCRs.

Only in-frame clones appear in the TCRdb table, and some are missing; sequencing was by immunoSEQ multiplex PCR. This table has about 150,000 clones, 90% appearing once. The source is an adult in good health. The material was peripheral blood, obtained on day 0 of AZD1222 vaccination.

CDR3 region: CASSPRENQPQHF. Written as DNA, the CDR3 is TGTGCCAGCTCACCACGAGAGAATCAGCCCCAGCATTTT. V gene TRBV18 combines with J gene TRBJ1-5; D call uncertain. The CDR3 length is 13 residues. Trimming left V 1 base short and J 4 bases short, with 5 bases between. CDR1 and CDR2 (germline): KGHSH, LQKENI.